This paragraph reports one T cell receptor (beta chain). Which antigen it targets is not known. No much larger clone is present one base from it, and per-base qualities are unavailable. Library construction relied on the immunoSEQ multiplex PCR assay. Not all clones reach the TCRdb copy of this immuneACCESS table, which keeps in-frame sequences only. Checked studies attribute under half of the gap to unresolved V genes and leave the rest unexplained. Within this sample are around 150,000 clones, with around 90% of them counted one time only. The ten largest clonotypes hold over 1.5% of the sample. The entry originates in a study of control samples from healthy donors and cancer patients (TCRdb year 2020). Its CDR3 holds 15 amino acids, cysteine through phenylalanine. Just the 45-base CDR3 DNA is kept, in frame starting at base 1. V is cut back by 4 bases and J by 6 bases, with 11 bases in the junction unmatched. Via the germline V gene, CDR1 is LGHNA and CDR2 YNFKEQ.

The sequencing input was blood. This TCR derives from a man aged 18 to 29 in good health. Recombination connected TRBV4-2 to TRBJ2-7, with 8 central nucleotides matching TRBD2. The CDR3 protein is CASSLRGGQGREQYF. The DNA is as follows: TGTGCCAGCAGCCTACGGGGGGGCCAGGGTCGCGAGCAGTACTTC.